The 26 T cell receptor beta chains listed next were all sequenced from one sample in a study of shared clonotypes between healthy human individuals. The assay was immunoSEQ multiplex PCR, and TCRdb's table has in-frame clones only and misses some. The sample lists approximately 100,000 clones, under 70% occurring once. The sequencing input was memory CD8+ T cells sorted from blood. Stated subset: CD45RO+ cells pooled with CCR7-negative TemRA cells. The receptors come from a woman in her 30s in good health.

Comments on this clone: At the DNA level, this CDR3 is encoded by other sequences in the same sample as well. This chain uses TRBV9 with TRBJ2-7; the match to TRBD2 covers 7 bases. The V segment lost 0 bases and the J segment 6 bases; nucleotides outside the gene matches: 6. CDR1 and CDR2 from the germline V gene are SGDLS and YYNGEE. The CDR3 is 14 residues long. The CDR3 loop is CASSVGGGSGEQYF. CDR3 DNA sequence: TGTGCCAGCAGCGTAGGTGGCGGGAGCGGCGAGCAGTACTTC.

The V gene is TRBV6-5, the J gene TRBJ2-5, with D perhaps matching TRBD1 (5 bases). The J call may be faulty, since TRBJ2-7 better matches the DNA end. The CDR3 contains 13 residues. CDR1 and CDR2 from the germline V gene are MNHEY and SVGAGI. The CDR3: CASSTGHAYEQYF. The CDR3, as DNA: TGTGCCAGCAGTACCGGACATGCCTACGAGCAGTACTTC.

The chain is built from TRBV13 and TRBJ2-3; D remains unclear. The CDR3 length is 11 residues. Germline V CDR1 and CDR2: PRHDT, FYEKMQ (reference sequence). Trimming shortened V by 5 bases and J by 9 bases, and 9 bases separated the two germline ends. The CDR3 DNA is TGTGCCAGCAGCCGGGTACGCACGCAGTATTTT. Translating gives CASSRVRTQYF.

In this sample, this clone turned up once. V and J are TRBV28 and TRBJ2-7; a weak D match, TRBD2 (5 bases). V was pared by 8 bases and J by 3 bases, with 11 bases between. Germline loops: CDR1 MDHEN, CDR2 SYDVKM. The CDR3 sequence is 12 residues long. CDR3 DNA: TGTGCCAGCGCCAGACTATTCTACGAGCAGTACTTC. It translates to CASARLFYEQYF.

The chain employs TRBV14 and TRBJ2-6, with 8 bases matching TRBD1. V shed 4 bases, J shed 2 bases, and the junction held 4 bases outside the gene matches. Germline CDR1 SGHDN, CDR2 FVKESK. This CDR3 spans 16 amino acids. The chain's CDR3 is CASSPIQGAGANVLTF. In nucleotides, the CDR3 is TGTGCCAGCAGCCCTATACAGGGGGCTGGGGCCAACGTCCTGACTTTC.

V is TRBV5-1 and J is TRBJ2-5; D gene uncertain. The CDR3 spans 16 residues. The V gene's germline CDR1 is SGHRS and CDR2 YFSETQ. Between the trimmed V and J ends, which lost 3 bases and 4 bases, there was a span of 19 bases. CDR3 nucleotide sequence: TGCGCCAGCAGCTCTACCCCGACACCCCTGGGAGAGACCCAGTACTTC. Encoded protein: CASSSTPTPLGETQYF.

The rearrangement uses TRBV29-1 and TRBJ2-5, with D unresolved. Trimming left V 0 bases short and J 10 bases short, with 9 bases between. From germline, CDR1 is SQVTM and CDR2 ANQGSEA. The CDR3 runs 11 residues. The CDR3 sequence is CSVEEFRDQYF. CDR3 nucleotide sequence: TGCAGCGTTGAAGAGTTTCGAGACCAGTACTTC.

The chain carries TRBV10-3 and TRBJ2-7, with 8 nucleotides matching TRBD1. The junction had 10 bases not matched to a gene; V was cut back by 5 bases and J by 7 bases. The germline CDR1 and CDR2 sequences are ENHRY and SYGVKD. The CDR3 contains 14 residues. The CDR3: CAISQTGVLREQYF. CDR3 nucleotide sequence: TGTGCCATCAGTCAGACAGGGGTTCTACGGGAGCAGTACTTC.

The rearrangement links TRBV7-8 to TRBJ2-7; D remains ambiguous. The CDR3 is 15 residues long. In germline, CDR1 is SGHVS, CDR2 FQNEAQ. V lost 5 bases and J 3 bases, leaving 17 bases between the germline ends. CDR3 loop: CASSPNTRADYEQYF. Here the CDR3 DNA reads TGTGCCAGCAGCCCCAACACGCGAGCCGACTACGAGCAGTACTTC.

This clone was observed many times. The rearrangement joins TRBV6-1 to TRBJ2-5, with D unresolved. Germline CDR1 MNHNS, CDR2 SASEGT. The CDR3 length is 13 residues. With 3 bases removed from V and 5 bases from J, the gap between germline ends came to 10 bases. CDR3 amino acids: CASSDGERETQYF. The CDR3 DNA sequence: TGTGCCAGCAGTGATGGGGAAAGGGAGACCCAGTACTTC.

The rearrangement links TRBV12-5 to TRBJ2-1, with D perhaps matching TRBD1 (5 bases). Germline-derived CDR1 and CDR2 are LGHNT and FRNRAP. V shed 0 bases and J shed 5 bases, with 17 bases lying between them. This CDR3 comprises 17 residues. CDR3 DNA: TGTGCTAGTGGTTTGGTACGAGGTAGTAGCAGGGACAATGAGCAGTTCTTC. It translates to CASGLVRGSSRDNEQFF.

This clone occurred a few times. At the DNA level, this CDR3 is encoded by other sequences in the same sample as well. J is TRBJ2-1 and V is TRBV28; 8 positions match TRBD2. After removal of 2 bases from V and 4 bases from J, the junction contained 4 bases not matched to a gene. Germline values: CDR1 MDHEN, CDR2 SYDVKM. The CDR3 spans 15 residues. Written as DNA, the CDR3 is TGTGCCAGCAGTTTACTAGCGGGTGCTTACAATGAGCAGTTCTTC. Translating gives CASSLLAGAYNEQFF.

The chain couples TRBV29-1 to TRBJ1-2; TRBD1 is a possible D gene (5 bases). Between the trimmed V and J ends, which lost 4 bases and 5 bases, there was a span of 11 bases. The CDR3 runs to 12 residues. Per the germline V gene, CDR1 is SQVTM and CDR2 is ANQGSEA. CDR3 residues: CSVVGEGYGYTF. CDR3 bases: TGCAGCGTTGTCGGGGAGGGGTATGGCTACACCTTC.

This chain joins TRBV7-8 and TRBJ2-5; 7 bases align to TRBD2. Per the germline V gene, CDR1 is SGHVS and CDR2 is FQNEAQ. This CDR3 is built from 15 residues. The junction had 11 bases not matched to a gene; V was cut back by 5 bases and J by 5 bases. The CDR3 is CASSPVGGSWETQYF. The CDR3 bases are TGTGCCAGCAGCCCCGTGGGGGGGTCCTGGGAGACCCAGTACTTC.

The sample holds a few counts of this clone. The V gene is TRBV7-2, the J gene TRBJ2-5; 8 bases align to TRBD2. The V gene's germline CDR1 is SGHTA and CDR2 FQGNSA. The CDR3 runs to 15 residues. J was trimmed by 1 base and V by 6 bases; bases with no gene match: 7. The CDR3 DNA follows: TGTGCCAGCAGTACCGGGACTAGAAGCCAAGAGACCCAGTACTTC. Its protein product is CASSTGTRSQETQYF.

This sequence joins TRBV6-5 and TRBJ2-7; either TRBD1 or TRBD2 may supply D (5 bases each). Germline V gene sequence: CDR1 MNHEY, CDR2 SVGAGI. This CDR3 spans 14 amino acids. V gave up 5 bases and J gave up 1 base, with 12 bases separating them. Written as DNA, the CDR3 is TGTGCCAGCAGTCCCGGGACGGAGTCCTACGAGCAGTACTTC. Amino acids: CASSPGTESYEQYF.

The rearrangement links TRBV2 to TRBJ2-7; TRBD2 is a possible D gene (7 bases). CDR3 size: 15 residues. Germline CDR1 is SNHLY and CDR2 is FYNNEI. V was cut by 4 bases and J by 3 bases, with 16 bases left in between. CDR3 nucleotides: TGTGCCAGCAGTGTATGGGGCGGGGGCCACTACGAGCAGTACTTC. This gives the protein CASSVWGGGHYEQYF. Full variable domain (missing parts from reference TRBV2 and TRBJ2-7): EPEVTQTPSHQVTQMGQEVILRCVPISNHLYFYWYRQILGQKVEFLVSFYNNEISEKSEIFDDQFSVERPDGSNFTLKIRSTKLEDSAMYFCASSVWGGGHYEQYFGPGTRLTVT.

The V call is TRBV7-3, the J call TRBJ2-7, with D perhaps TRBD2 (5 bases). The length of the CDR3 is 15 residues. Looked up from germline, CDR1 is SGHTA and CDR2 is FQGTGA. The ends were cut back, 5 bases at V and 0 bases at J, with 14 bases in the middle. CDR3 DNA: TGTGCCAGCAGCCCCGGGCGGGTAATCTCCTACGAGCAGTACTTC. This codes for CASSPGRVISYEQYF.

V is TRBV11-1 and J is TRBJ2-7; 12 bases agree with TRBD2. This CDR3 is built from 18 residues. Per the germline V gene, CDR1 is SGHAT and CDR2 is FQDESV (reference sequence). The J segment lost 2 bases and the V segment lost 1 base, leaving 9 bases of the junction unmatched. For the CDR3, the DNA is TGTGCCAGCAGCTTAGTAGGGACTAGCGGGCCCGACCCCTACGAGCAGTACTTC. It codes for CASSLVGTSGPDPYEQYF.

The chain joins TRBV5-8 to TRBJ1-4; 9 bases agree with TRBD1. V was pared by 4 bases and J by 8 bases, with 6 bases of the junction left unmatched. Per germline, CDR1 SGHTS and CDR2 YDEGEE. This CDR3 is 14 amino acids long. CDR3 DNA: TGTGCCAGCAGCACGGGACAGGGTAGGGAAAAACTGTTTTTT. Protein sequence: CASSTGQGREKLFF.

Comments on this clone: The sample has other DNA sequences that encode this CDR3 too. V usage is TRBV27 and J usage is TRBJ2-7; a possible D gene is TRBD1 (6 bases). The CDR3 has 14 amino acids. CDR1 is MNHEY, CDR2 SMNVEV, per germline (reference sequence). V was shortened by 3 bases and J by 3 bases, with 12 bases between the two germline ends. CDR3 DNA: TGTGCCAGCAGTTTGGCAGGGGAAGACTACGAGCAGTACTTC. Translation gives CASSLAGEDYEQYF.

The chain has TRBV9 and TRBJ2-7, with D possibly TRBD1 on 6 matching bases. Germline V gene lookup returns CDR1 SGDLS and CDR2 YYNGEE. The V gene lost 0 bases and the J gene lost 2 bases, with 12 bases spanning the gap. This CDR3 region has 15 residues. This CDR3 reads CASSVAPGDAYEQYF. For the CDR3, the DNA is TGTGCCAGCAGCGTAGCTCCAGGGGACGCCTACGAGCAGTACTTC.

The sample holds many counts of this clone. The sample carries other DNA sequences with the same CDR3. The gene calls are TRBV12-5 and TRBJ2-1; TRBD1 or TRBD2 may be the D gene (6 bases each). Trimming left V 5 bases short and J 10 bases short, with 12 bases between. The CDR3 runs to 12 residues. Germline V gene sequence: CDR1 LGHNT, CDR2 FRNRAP. CDR3 amino acids: CASGPGAGEQFF. In DNA form, the CDR3 reads TGTGCTAGTGGTCCGGGGGCGGGGGAGCAGTTCTTC.

The CDR3 DNA reads as TGTGCCTGGACCCTAAACGGGGATCCCCGGAGGGGCTACACCTTC. Amino acid sequence: CAWTLNGDPRRGYTF. The J gene is TRBJ1-2, the V gene TRBV30; D call uncertain. Germline CDR1 reads GTSNPN; CDR2 reads SVGIG (reference sequence). The CDR3 spans 15 residues. Trimming removed 4 bases at V and 8 bases at J, with 23 bases between.

The V call is TRBV7-8, the J call TRBJ1-4; D call uncertain. CDR1 is SGHVS, CDR2 FQNEAQ, per germline. The ends were cut back, 0 bases at V and 2 bases at J, with 10 bases in the middle. The CDR3 spans 16 residues. Here the CDR3 reads CASSLARGSTNEKLFF. For the CDR3, the DNA is TGTGCCAGCAGCTTAGCGCGTGGGAGCACTAATGAAAAACTGTTTTTT.

V gene TRBV4-1 combines with J gene TRBJ2-7, with TRBD2 matching 9 bases. Germline CDR1 MGHRA, CDR2 YSYEKL. CDR3 length equals 17 residues. Losses at the gene ends were 1 base for V and 2 bases for J; bases not matched to a gene: 9. CDR3 sequence: CASSQVDLGLATYEQYF. The CDR3 bases are TGCGCCAGCAGCCAAGTAGATTTGGGACTAGCCACCTACGAGCAGTACTTC.